This T cell receptor beta chain was sequenced during a study of blood T cells in healthy people across ages. PCR was performed a second time for 7 to 11 cycles using a sample-barcoded 5' primer and a J-beta primer mix. MiXCR was run by TCRdb on the 5' RACE reads, yielding one entry per CDR3 protein. The table shows more than 650,000 distinct CDR3 sequences, with approximately 22% occurring only once. This clonotype was detected a few times. Deletions cut 5 bases from V and 2 bases from J, with 13 bases between. The CDR3 loop spans 15 amino acids. The gene calls are TRBV12-3 or TRBV12-4 and TRBJ2-4; D possibly corresponds to TRBD1 (6 bases). The clonotype originates from a man aged 70-80 years in good health. Sample: blood. CDR3 in amino acids: CASSPQGLTKNIQYF. CDR3 sequence (DNA): TGTGCCAGCAGTCCACAGGGTTTAACCAAAAACATTCAGTACTTC.